This entry lists 22 T cell receptor beta chains sequenced from one sample in a study of CD8+ T cells in alopecia areata. Once RNA had been extracted, it was reverse transcribed into cDNA to act as the sequencing template. Measured with immunoSEQ multiplex PCR; TCRdb has only the in-frame clones, and not every one. The sample lists approximately 200,000 clones; around 56% were seen once. Treatment reported: oral pan-JAK inhibitor, 5-10 mg twice daily. Source: CD4+ T cells sorted from blood, taken at week 4, from a patient treated with tofacitinib. These receptors were collected from a human donor with alopecia areata.

A few counts support this clone. The chain combines TRBV4-1 with TRBJ1-2; a possible D gene is TRBD1 (5 bases). The CDR3 is 15 residues long. Germline values: CDR1 MGHRA, CDR2 YSYEKL. The germline V and J ends were trimmed by 1 base and 1 base, with 10 bases remaining between them. In DNA form, the CDR3 reads TGCGCCAGCAGCCAAGCTGGTGGGGGTAACTATGGCTACACCTTC. It translates to CASSQAGGGNYGYTF.

This clone occurred a few times. V gene TRBV2 combines with J gene TRBJ2-5; D could derive from TRBD1 or TRBD2 (7 bases each). This CDR3 comprises 13 residues. The ends were cut back, 5 bases at V and 7 bases at J, with 14 bases in the middle. CDR1 SNHLY and CDR2 FYNNEI come from the germline V gene. CDR3 nucleotides: TGTGCCAGCAGTAATGACAGGGAGGGGACCCAGTACTTC. Its protein product is CASSNDREGTQYF.

In this sample, this clone turned up a few times. The CDR3 bases are TGCGCCAGCAGCCAAGATAGGGGAGTGGCCTACAATGAGCAGTTCTTC. This sequence encodes CASSQDRGVAYNEQFF. The genes are TRBV4-1 and TRBJ2-1, with D tentatively TRBD1 or TRBD2 (5 bases each). The CDR3 sequence is 16 residues long. Germline-derived CDR1 and CDR2 are MGHRA and YSYEKL. V lost 0 bases and J lost 2, with 11 bases in between.

The rearrangement links TRBV29-1 to TRBJ2-3; TRBD2 agrees at 11 bases. Trimming took 1 base from V and 0 from J; bases not matched to a gene: 6. Germline V gene data show CDR1 as SQVTM and CDR2 as ANQGSEA. The CDR3 sequence is 17 residues long. The CDR3 region has the DNA TGCAGCGTTGAAGGGGTAGCGGGAGGGCCTAGCACAGATACGCAGTATTTT. It encodes CSVEGVAGGPSTDTQYF.

The chain combines TRBV2 with TRBJ2-3; 12 nucleotides align to TRBD2. Unmatched junction bases numbered 10, after V lost 6 bases and J lost 6 bases. The V gene's germline CDR1 is SNHLY and CDR2 FYNNEI. CDR3 size: 16 residues. CDR3 residues: CASRFSLAGGEDTQYF. CDR3 in DNA: TGTGCCAGCAGGTTTTCTCTAGCGGGAGGGGAGGATACGCAGTATTTT.

The chain has TRBV6-6 and TRBJ2-7, with 10 nucleotides matching TRBD1. This CDR3 is built from 16 residues. Germline trimming cut 0 bases from V and 7 bases from J; bases unmatched to any gene: 9. The germline V gene encodes CDR1 MNHNY and CDR2 SVGAGI (reference sequence). The CDR3 coding sequence is TGTGCCAGCAGTTACTCGACGGACAGGGGGTTAGGGGAGCAGTACTTC. It yields the protein CASSYSTDRGLGEQYF.

A few counts support this clone. The gene calls are TRBV15 and TRBJ2-7; D is uncertain. The CDR3 length is 15 residues. CDR1 and CDR2 (germline): LNHNV, YYDKDF (reference sequence). Trimming took 0 bases from V and 0 from J, leaving 9 bases between them. CDR3 nucleotides: TGTGCCACCAGCAGAGATCTGGCCGGCTCCTACGAGCAGTACTTC. Residues: CATSRDLAGSYEQYF.

This clone was seen a few times. The chain combines TRBV28 with TRBJ1-5; tentative D call: TRBD1 (6 bases). Germline assignment: CDR1 MDHEN and CDR2 SYDVKM. This CDR3 comprises 17 residues. Trimming removed 4 bases at V and 0 bases at J, with 16 bases between. The CDR3 nucleotides read TGTGCCAGCAGTTCCGCCCCCGTGGGGGCTAGCAATCAGCCCCAGCATTTT. It yields the protein CASSSAPVGASNQPQHF.

The chain combines TRBV6-5 with TRBJ2-5, with D possibly being TRBD2 (6 bases). This CDR3 comprises 14 residues. Between the trimmed V and J ends, which lost 6 bases and 2 bases, there was a span of 13 bases. CDR1 and CDR2 (germline): MNHEY, SVGAGI. CDR3 loop: CASRPQRAQETQYF. The CDR3 DNA sequence: TGTGCCAGCAGGCCTCAGCGGGCACAAGAGACCCAGTACTTC.

This chain uses TRBV2 with TRBJ1-2, with a weak D call TRBD1 (5 bases). Trimming pared 7 bases from V and 2 bases from J, leaving 8 bases between. Germline loops: CDR1 SNHLY, CDR2 FYNNEI. CDR3 length: 12 residues. The CDR3 here is CASKGANYGYTF. DNA for the CDR3: TGTGCCAGCAAAGGGGCGAACTATGGCTACACCTTC.

This sequence joins TRBV19 and TRBJ2-1; no clear D. Germline-derived CDR1 and CDR2 are LNHDA and SQIVND (reference sequence). This CDR3 comprises 16 residues. V shed 3 bases and J shed 0 bases, with 12 bases lying between them. The CDR3 nucleotides are TGTGCCAGTAGTATGGGCAGGACGAGCTCCTACAATGAGCAGTTCTTC. Encoded protein: CASSMGRTSSYNEQFF. The variable domain in full, completed from reference TRBV19 and TRBJ2-1, reads DGGITQSPKYLFRKEGQNVTLSCEQNLNHDAMYWYRQDPGQGLRLIYYSQIVNDFQKGDIAEGYSVSREKKESFPLTVTSAQKNPTAFYLCASSMGRTSSYNEQFFGPGTRLTVL.

The V and J genes are TRBV28 and TRBJ2-7; D is uncertain. The CDR3 sequence is 15 residues long. Trimming cost V 4 bases and J 0 bases, with 13 bases left between them. CDR1 and CDR2 (germline): MDHEN, SYDVKM. This chain's CDR3 is CASSSLPKSSYEQYF. The CDR3 region has the DNA TGTGCCAGCAGTTCCCTGCCTAAGAGCTCCTACGAGCAGTACTTC.

The chain couples TRBV30 to TRBJ1-1; TRBD1 is a possible D gene (6 bases). V lost 8 bases, J lost 6 bases, and 13 bases lay in between. This CDR3 is 11 amino acids long. Per the germline V gene, CDR1 is GTSNPN and CDR2 is SVGIG (reference sequence). The DNA of the CDR3 is TGTGCCGGGGGCCGGGGGGCTGAAGCTTTCTTT. It is translated as CAGGRGAEAFF.

J is TRBJ2-1 and V is TRBV7-9; no firm D call. V was shortened by 6 bases and J by 9 bases, with 9 bases between the two germline ends. CDR1 SEHNR and CDR2 FQNEAQ come from the germline V gene (reference sequence). CDR3 length: 11 residues. CDR3 in amino acids: CASRRMSEQFF. CDR3 in DNA: TGTGCCAGCAGGCGGATGAGTGAGCAGTTCTTC.

The V call is TRBV30, the J call TRBJ1-2; weak D call: TRBD1 (6 bases). The CDR3 covers 13 residues. The germline gives CDR1 GTSNPN, CDR2 SVGIG (reference sequence). V lost 0 bases, J lost 4 bases, and 9 bases lay in between. Here the CDR3 DNA reads TGTGCCTGGAGTGTTGGGACAAGCTATGGCTACACCTTC. The encoded protein is CAWSVGTSYGYTF.

The chain employs TRBV29-1 and TRBJ1-1; D not resolved. The CDR3 runs 12 residues. Trimming stripped 5 bases from V and 1 base from J, with 8 bases between. Germline V gene sequence: CDR1 SQVTM, CDR2 ANQGSEA. The CDR3 DNA reads as TGCAGCGTTCGGGGTTCGAACACTGAAGCTTTCTTT. As protein: CSVRGSNTEAFF. The variable domain in full, with the rest retrieved from reference TRBV29-1 and TRBJ1-1, is SAVISQKPSRDICQRGTSLTIQCQVDSQVTMMFWYRQQPGQSLTLIATANQGSEATYESGFVIDKFPISRPNLTFSTLTVSNMSPEDSSIYLCSVRGSNTEAFFGQGTRLTVV.

V gene TRBV7-9 combines with J gene TRBJ2-3; 7 bases align to TRBD2. The germline V gene encodes CDR1 SEHNR and CDR2 FQNEAQ (reference sequence). V dropped 4 bases and J dropped 0; count of bases not matched to a gene: 7. There are 16 residues in the CDR3. The CDR3 bases are TGTGCCAGCAGCTCGAGAGGACTAGGGAGCACAGATACGCAGTATTTT. Protein sequence: CASSSRGLGSTDTQYF. Full variable domain (missing parts from reference TRBV7-9 and TRBJ2-3): DTGVSQNPRHKITKRGQNVTFRCDPISEHNRLYWYRQTLGQGPEFLTYFQNEAQLEKSRLLSDRFSAERPKGSFSTLEIQRTEQGDSAMYLCASSSRGLGSTDTQYFGPGTRLTVL.

The rearrangement links TRBV5-4 to TRBJ1-2, with unresolved D. Trimming pared 2 bases from V and 2 bases from J, leaving 10 bases between. This CDR3 comprises 14 residues. The germline V gene encodes CDR1 SGHNT and CDR2 YYREEE (reference sequence). Written as DNA, the CDR3 is TGTGCCAGCAGCTTAACTTCGGGGAACTATGGCTACACCTTC. It translates to CASSLTSGNYGYTF. Full variable domain (outside the CDR3, taken from reference TRBV5-4 and TRBJ1-2): ETGVTQSPTHLIKTRGQQVTLRCSSQSGHNTVSWYQQALGQGPQFIFQYYREEENGRGNFPPRFSGLQFPNYSSELNVNALELDDSALYLCASSLTSGNYGYTFGSGTRLTVV.

There are a few counts of this clone. The chain carries TRBV5-1 and TRBJ2-5; no reliable D call. V gave up 0 bases and J gave up 5 bases, with 8 bases separating them. CDR3 size: 13 residues. Germline CDR1 is SGHRS and CDR2 is YFSETQ. The CDR3 reads CASSLGSLETQYF. The DNA for the CDR3 is TGCGCCAGCAGCTTGGGTTCTCTGGAGACCCAGTACTTC.

This clone appeared a single time. The chain is built from TRBV5-1 and TRBJ2-3; 12 nucleotides agree with TRBD2. The CDR3 has 15 residues. Germline-derived CDR1 and CDR2 are SGHRS and YFSETQ. The J segment lost 8 bases and the V segment lost 5 bases, leaving 9 bases of the junction unmatched. CDR3 nucleotides: TGCGCCAGCAGGGATCCGGGACTAGCGGGCCTTACGCAGTATTTT. Its protein is CASRDPGLAGLTQYF.

This chain joins TRBV5-8 and TRBJ1-2, with D tentatively TRBD1 (6 bases). The CDR3 totals 14 residues. Germline assignment: CDR1 SGHTS and CDR2 YDEGEE. V lost 1 base and J lost 3, with 10 bases in between. In DNA form, the CDR3 reads TGTGCCAGCAGCTTGATTCACAGGGACTATGGCTACACCTTC. Its translation: CASSLIHRDYGYTF.

The chain carries TRBV25-1 and TRBJ2-3; D is unresolved. The CDR3 is 15 amino acids. Germline CDR1 MGHDK, CDR2 SYGVNS. Trimming took off 0 bases at V and 0 bases at J, with 7 bases between the two ends. CDR3 loop: CASSEYRPSTDTQYF. The CDR3 DNA is TGTGCCAGCAGTGAATACAGGCCTAGCACAGATACGCAGTATTTT.